A single sample is the source of the 13 T cell receptor beta chains below, sequenced in a study of tumor and adjacent non-tumor tissue in lung cancer. No cell sorting was done before RNA was extracted from the tissue. More than 3 cm separated this lung sample from the edge of the tumor. Three rounds of nested PCR, following a modified ARM-PCR protocol, produced the TCRbeta library. MiXCR was run by TCRdb on the multiplex PCR reads, yielding one entry per CDR3 protein. The repertoire consists of 100,000 or so distinct CDR3 sequences, with 80% occurring once and the leading ten covering roughly 33%. The material sequenced was distant non-tumor lung tissue. These receptors all come from a man aged 55 to 70 with small cell lung cancer.

With regard to this clonotype: One end of the junction is discordant with germline, which a read error may explain. This rearrangement joins TRBV28 to TRBJ2-7; 11 positions match TRBD1. The CDR3 sequence is 16 residues long. The germline CDR1 and CDR2 sequences are MDHEN and SYDVKM. CDR3 sequence reads: CACSLHHSGTGGEQYF. For the CDR3, the DNA is TGTGCCTGCAGTTTACACCACTCCGGGACAGGGGGCGAGCAGTACTTC. Combining the CDR3 with reference TRBV28 and TRBJ2-7 gives the whole variable domain DVKVTQSSRYLVKRTGEKVFLECVQDMDHENMFWYRQDPGLGLRLIYFSYDVKMKEKGDIPEGYSVSREKKERFSLILESASTNQTSMYLCACSLHHSGTGGEQYFGPGTRLTVT.

This clonotype was detected only a few times. The chain is built from TRBV29-1 and TRBJ1-5; 9 bases align to TRBD1. The CDR3 covers 13 residues. CDR1 and CDR2 (germline): SQVTM, ANQGSEA. CDR3 sequence (DNA): TGCAGTATTGGAGGGACAGGGAACCAGCCCCAGCATTTT. Amino acid sequence: CSIGGTGNQPQHF.

In regard to this clonotype: One base away lies a much larger clone, so this may be a sequencing read error. The chain has TRBV4-1 and TRBJ1-5; D call uncertain. Per the germline V gene, CDR1 is MGHRA and CDR2 is YSYEKL. This CDR3 region has 13 residues. V lost 8 bases and J lost 3, with 11 bases in between. CDR3 residues: CASGGDHNQPQHF. CDR3 nucleotides: TGCGCCAGCGGTGGGGATCACAATCAGCCCCAGCATTTT.

Remarks on this clonotype: At one boundary the junction diverges from the germline segment, which might be a read error. The gene calls are TRBV11-3 and TRBJ2-5; TRBD2 aligns across 11 bases. Germline-derived CDR1 and CDR2 are SGHNT and YENEEA. The CDR3 totals 14 residues. CDR3 sequence: CSSIPGLAGETQYF. DNA of the CDR3: TGTTCCAGCATCCCAGGACTAGCGGGAGAGACCCAGTACTTC.

The chain joins TRBV5-1 to TRBJ2-1; no clear D gene. This CDR3 spans 16 amino acids. Germline V gene lookup returns CDR1 SGHRS and CDR2 YFSETQ. V was pared by 1 base and J by 4 bases, with 15 bases between. The CDR3 DNA reads TGCGCCAGCAGCTTGAAGCAGTCGAGCTCTTACAATGAGCAGTTCTTC. Amino acids: CASSLKQSSSYNEQFF.

J is TRBJ2-7 and V is TRBV10-3, with D possibly being TRBD1 or TRBD2 (5 bases each). This CDR3 has 15 amino acids. Germline CDR1 reads ENHRY; CDR2 reads SYGVKD. The CDR3 DNA is TGTACCATCAGTGAGGGGATTAGAGGGATTTACGAGCAGTACGTC. Translation gives CTISEGIRGIYEQYV.

The chain couples TRBV6-1 to TRBJ2-3; D possibly corresponds to TRBD2 (5 bases). This CDR3 has 13 amino acids. The germline V gene encodes CDR1 MNHNS and CDR2 SASEGT. DNA of the CDR3: TGTGTCAGTCATCGGGGTCGCACAGATACGCAGTATTTT. Amino acid sequence: CVSHRGRTDTQYF.

On this clonotype: Possible read error: a much larger clone is one base away. The gene calls are TRBV28 and TRBJ2-7, with 9 nucleotides matching TRBD2. Looked up from germline, CDR1 is MDHEN and CDR2 is SYDVKM. This CDR3 spans 14 amino acids. The CDR3 DNA follows: TGTGCCAGCAGTTTATTTAGCGGGAGCTACGAGCGGTACTTC. It translates to CASSLFSGSYERYF. Complete variable domain (other parts from reference TRBV28 and TRBJ2-7): DVKVTQSSRYLVKRTGEKVFLECVQDMDHENMFWYRQDPGLGLRLIYFSYDVKMKEKGDIPEGYSVSREKKERFSLILESASTNQTSMYLCASSLFSGSYERYFGPGTRLTVT.

This chain uses TRBV11-1 with TRBJ2-3; perhaps TRBD2 as D (6 bases). The ends were cut back, 5 bases at V and 12 bases at J, with 21 bases in the middle. Looked up from germline, CDR1 is SGHAT and CDR2 is FQDESV (reference sequence). The CDR3 totals 14 residues. The CDR3 protein is CASSILSGTDIQYF. CDR3 bases: TGTGCCAGCAGCATACTTAGCGGCACAGATATCCAGTATTTT.

The V call is TRBV6-1, the J call TRBJ2-1; 9 bases map to TRBD2. The CDR3 extends over 14 amino acids. Germline V lookup: CDR1 MNHNS, CDR2 SASEGT. The CDR3 nucleotides are TGTTTCAACATCTTTAGCGGGAGTAGGAATGAGCAGTTCTTC. It codes for CFNIFSGSRNEQFF.

This clonotype appeared once. The gene calls are TRBV10-3 and TRBJ2-2, with a tentative D call TRBD2 (6 bases). Germline V gene lookup returns CDR1 ENHRY and CDR2 SYGVKD. V lost 7 bases to trimming and J lost 2 bases, with 11 bases between them. The CDR3 length is 14 residues. CDR3 DNA: TGTGCCATCACCACGGGAGCTAACACCGGGGAGCTGTTTTTT. It encodes CAITTGANTGELFF.

A remark on this clonotype: Since no conserved phenylalanine or tryptophan closes the CDR3, a read error is the likely cause. The chain has TRBV29-1 and TRBJ2-1; unclear D gene. The V end lost 2 bases, the J end lost 6 bases, and 11 bases lay between the germline ends. CDR1 is SQVTM, CDR2 ANQGSEA, per germline. This CDR3 is 13 amino acids long. The CDR3 DNA reads TGCAGCGTTGAAAGGGCTCAGGCCAATGAGCAGTTCTCC. This translates into CSVERAQANEQFS.

As regards this clonotype: This may be a read error: a much more frequent sequence differs by one nucleotide. Here the CDR3 omits its conserved ending phenylalanine or tryptophan, so a read error is the likely source. The chain carries TRBV6-6 and TRBJ2-5; D is unresolved. The CDR3 loop spans 13 amino acids. Germline lookup yields CDR1 MNHNY and CDR2 SVGAGI (reference sequence). The ends were cut back, 2 bases at V and 10 bases at J, with 14 bases in the middle. The CDR3 is CASSYGSGGNQYL. The DNA of the CDR3 is TGTGCCAGCAGTTACGGGTCAGGTGGGAACCAGTACCTC.